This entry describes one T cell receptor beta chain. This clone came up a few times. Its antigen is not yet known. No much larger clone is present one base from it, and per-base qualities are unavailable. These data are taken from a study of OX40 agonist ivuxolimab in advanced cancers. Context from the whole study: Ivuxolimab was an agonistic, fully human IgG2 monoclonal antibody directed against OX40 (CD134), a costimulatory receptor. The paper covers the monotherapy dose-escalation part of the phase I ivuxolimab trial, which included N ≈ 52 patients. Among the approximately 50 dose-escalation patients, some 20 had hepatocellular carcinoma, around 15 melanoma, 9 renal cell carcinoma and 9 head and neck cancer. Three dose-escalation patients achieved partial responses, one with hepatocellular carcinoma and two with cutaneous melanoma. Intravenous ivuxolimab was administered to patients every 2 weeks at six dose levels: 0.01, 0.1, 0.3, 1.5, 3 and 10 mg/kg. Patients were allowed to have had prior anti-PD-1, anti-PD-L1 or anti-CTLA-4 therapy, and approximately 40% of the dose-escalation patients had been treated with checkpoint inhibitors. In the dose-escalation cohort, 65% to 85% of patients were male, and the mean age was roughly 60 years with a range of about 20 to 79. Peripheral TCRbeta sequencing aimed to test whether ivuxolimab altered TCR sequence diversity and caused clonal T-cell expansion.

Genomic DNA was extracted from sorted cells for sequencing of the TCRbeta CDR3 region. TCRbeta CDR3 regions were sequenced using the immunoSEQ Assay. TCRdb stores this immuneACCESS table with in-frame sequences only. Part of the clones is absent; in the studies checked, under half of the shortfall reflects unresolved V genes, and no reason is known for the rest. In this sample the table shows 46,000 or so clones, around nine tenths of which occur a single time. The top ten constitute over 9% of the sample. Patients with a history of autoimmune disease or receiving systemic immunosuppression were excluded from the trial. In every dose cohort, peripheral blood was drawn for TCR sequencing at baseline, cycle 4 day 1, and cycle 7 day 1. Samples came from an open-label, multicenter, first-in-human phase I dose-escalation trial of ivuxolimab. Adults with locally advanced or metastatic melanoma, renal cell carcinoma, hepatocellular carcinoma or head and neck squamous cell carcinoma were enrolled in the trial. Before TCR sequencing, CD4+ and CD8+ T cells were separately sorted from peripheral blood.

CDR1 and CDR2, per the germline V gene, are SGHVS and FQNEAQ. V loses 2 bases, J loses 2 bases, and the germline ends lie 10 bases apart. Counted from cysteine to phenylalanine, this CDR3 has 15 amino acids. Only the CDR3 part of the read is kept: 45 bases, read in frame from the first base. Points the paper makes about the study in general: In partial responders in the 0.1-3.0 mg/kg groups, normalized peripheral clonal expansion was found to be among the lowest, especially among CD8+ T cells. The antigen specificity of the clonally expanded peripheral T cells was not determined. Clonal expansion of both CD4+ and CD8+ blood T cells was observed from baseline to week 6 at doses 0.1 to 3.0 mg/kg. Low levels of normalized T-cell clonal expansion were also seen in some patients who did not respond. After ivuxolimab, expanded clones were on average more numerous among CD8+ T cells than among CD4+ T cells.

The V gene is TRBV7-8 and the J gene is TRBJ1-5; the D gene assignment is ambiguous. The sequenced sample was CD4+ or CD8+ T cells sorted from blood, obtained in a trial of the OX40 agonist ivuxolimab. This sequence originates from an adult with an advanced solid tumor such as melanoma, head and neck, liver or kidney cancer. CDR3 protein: CASSLFTGGNQPQHF. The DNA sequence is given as TGTGCCAGCAGCTTATTCACGGGTGGCAATCAGCCCCAGCATTTT.